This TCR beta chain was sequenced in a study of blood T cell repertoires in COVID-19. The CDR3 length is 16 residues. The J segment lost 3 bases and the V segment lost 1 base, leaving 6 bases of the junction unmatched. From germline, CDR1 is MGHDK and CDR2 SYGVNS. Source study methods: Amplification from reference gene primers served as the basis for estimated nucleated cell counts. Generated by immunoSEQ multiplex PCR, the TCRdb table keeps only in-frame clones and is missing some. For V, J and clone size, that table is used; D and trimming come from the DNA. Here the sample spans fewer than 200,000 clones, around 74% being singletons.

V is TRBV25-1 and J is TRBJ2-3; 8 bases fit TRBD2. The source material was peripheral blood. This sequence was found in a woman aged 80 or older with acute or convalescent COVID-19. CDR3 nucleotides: TGTGCCAGCAGTGAATCTACGGGGGGGCGGACAGATACGCAGTATTTT. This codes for CASSESTGGRTDTQYF.